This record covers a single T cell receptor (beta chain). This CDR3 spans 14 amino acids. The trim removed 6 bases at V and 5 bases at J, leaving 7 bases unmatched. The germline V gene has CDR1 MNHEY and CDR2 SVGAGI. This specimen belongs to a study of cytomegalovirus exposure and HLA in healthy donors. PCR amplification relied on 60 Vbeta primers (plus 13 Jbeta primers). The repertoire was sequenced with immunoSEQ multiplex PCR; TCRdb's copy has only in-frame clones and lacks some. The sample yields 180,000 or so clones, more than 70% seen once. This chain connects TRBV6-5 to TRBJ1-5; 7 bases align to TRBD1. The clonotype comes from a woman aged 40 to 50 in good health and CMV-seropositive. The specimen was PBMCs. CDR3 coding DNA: TGTGCCAGCAGAGGACAGGTTATCGATCAGCCCCAGCATTTT. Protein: CASRGQVIDQPQHF.